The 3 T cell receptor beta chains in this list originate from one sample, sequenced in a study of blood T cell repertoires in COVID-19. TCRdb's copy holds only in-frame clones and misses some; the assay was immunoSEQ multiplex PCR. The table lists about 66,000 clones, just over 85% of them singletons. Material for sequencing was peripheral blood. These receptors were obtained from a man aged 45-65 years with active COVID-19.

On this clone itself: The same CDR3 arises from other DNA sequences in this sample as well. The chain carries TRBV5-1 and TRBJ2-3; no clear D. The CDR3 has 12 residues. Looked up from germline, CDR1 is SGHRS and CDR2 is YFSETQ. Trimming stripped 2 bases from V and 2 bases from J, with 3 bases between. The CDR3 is CASSLYTDTQYF. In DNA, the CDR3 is TGCGCCAGCAGCTTATACACAGATACGCAGTATTTT.

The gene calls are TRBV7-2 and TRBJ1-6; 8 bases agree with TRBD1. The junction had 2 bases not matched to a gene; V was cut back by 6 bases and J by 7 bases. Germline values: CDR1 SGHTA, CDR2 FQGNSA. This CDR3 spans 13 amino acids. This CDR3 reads CASRGQGNSPLHF. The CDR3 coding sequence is TGTGCCAGCAGAGGACAGGGCAATTCACCCCTCCACTTT.

Here the CDR3 reads CASSRGQGGDDGYTF. Here the CDR3 DNA reads TGTGCCAGCAGCCGTGGACAGGGTGGCGATGATGGCTACACCTTC. The chain combines TRBV5-4 with TRBJ1-2; 8 bases are a match to TRBD1. Looked up from germline, CDR1 is SGHNT and CDR2 is YYREEE (reference sequence). CDR3 length: 15 residues. Germline trimming cut 4 bases from V and 6 bases from J; bases unmatched to any gene: 11.